These 18 T cell receptor beta chains originate from one sample sequenced in a study of human T cells and chemical hapten exposure. Before extraction, the whole blood was not fractionated, and total RNA was taken from it. One entry per CDR3 protein, called by TCRdb with MiXCR from the 5' RACE reads. The data contain about 110,000 distinct CDR3 sequences, roughly 19% of them singletons. The receptors stem from a human donor in good health.

The chain is built from TRBV7-9 and TRBJ2-7, with 8 positions matching TRBD2. Germline-derived CDR1 and CDR2 are SEHNR and FQNEAQ (reference sequence). The V and J ends lost 1 base and 5 bases, in that order; junction bases with no gene match: 19. The CDR3 length is 19 residues. The CDR3, as DNA: TGTGCCAGCAGCTTAGAAGGCGGGAGGAACCGATGGAGTCGTGACGAGCAGTACTTC. It is translated as CASSLEGGRNRWSRDEQYF.

This clonotype was counted only a few times. In DNA, the CDR3 is TGTGCCAGCAGCCCATTTTTCGGGGATAAGGGAAACATTCAGTACTTC. It specifies CASSPFFGDKGNIQYF. The genes are TRBV7-9 and TRBJ2-4; possibly TRBD2 for D (5 bases). V was clipped by 5 bases and J by 6 bases, with 20 bases between them. Germline-derived CDR1 and CDR2 are SEHNR and FQNEAQ (reference sequence). The length of the CDR3 is 16 residues. The full variable domain, rest sourced from reference TRBV7-9 and TRBJ2-4, is DTGVSQNPRHKITKRGQNVTFRCDPISEHNRLYWYRQTLGQGPEFLTYFQNEAQLEKSRLLSDRFSAERPKGSFSTLEIQRTEQGDSAMYLCASSPFFGDKGNIQYFGAGTRLSVL.

The genes are TRBV30 and TRBJ2-7; D possibly corresponds to TRBD1 (6 bases). The V end lost 4 bases, the J end lost 4 bases, and 8 bases lay between the germline ends. This CDR3 is 11 amino acids long. Germline V gene lookup returns CDR1 GTSNPN and CDR2 SVGIG (reference sequence). In nucleotides, the CDR3 is TGTGCCTGGACTACAGGGTACGAGCAGTACTTC. Its translation is CAWTTGYEQYF.

The chain joins TRBV9 to TRBJ1-1; D call uncertain. With 3 bases removed from V and 8 bases from J, the gap between germline ends came to 14 bases. Germline V gene sequence: CDR1 SGDLS, CDR2 YYNGEE. CDR3 length: 13 amino acids. This CDR3 reads CASSEGTRREAFF. CDR3 nucleotides: TGTGCCAGCAGCGAGGGTACGCGGCGGGAAGCTTTCTTT.

This clonotype has a handful of counts. The chain uses TRBV11-2 and TRBJ1-1; D gene unclear. CDR3 length: 15 residues. The V end lost 5 bases, the J end lost 2 bases, and 15 bases lay between the germline ends. Per the germline V gene, CDR1 is SGHAT and CDR2 is FQNNGV. This chain's CDR3 is CASSPAWAANTEAFF. CDR3 coding DNA: TGTGCCAGCAGCCCAGCCTGGGCGGCTAACACTGAAGCTTTCTTT.

This clonotype was detected only a few times. V gene TRBV12-3 or TRBV12-4 combines with J gene TRBJ2-7; D might be TRBD2 (6 bases). V was trimmed by 6 bases and J by 0 bases, leaving 12 bases between them. This CDR3 is built from 14 residues. The CDR3 reads CASSPSGLSYEQYF. CDR3 nucleotides: TGTGCCAGCAGCCCCTCGGGACTCTCCTACGAGCAGTACTTC.

The chain has TRBV20-1 and TRBJ1-3; D remains unclear. V was pared by 4 bases and J by 0 bases, with 13 bases between. The CDR3 length is 15 residues. Germline CDR1 DFQATT, CDR2 SNEGSKA (reference sequence). The CDR3 DNA follows: TGCAGTGCTACCGGCGACGGATCCTCTGGAAACACCATATATTTT. Translation gives CSATGDGSSGNTIYF.

This clonotype was seen only a few times. J is TRBJ1-4 and V is TRBV28; D not resolved. Trimming removed 1 base at V and 3 bases at J, with 12 bases between. From germline, CDR1 is MDHEN and CDR2 SYDVKM. The CDR3 runs 16 residues. The CDR3 region is CASSLFSTAANEKLFF. The CDR3 nucleotides read TGTGCCAGCAGTTTATTTTCCACAGCTGCTAATGAAAAACTGTTTTTT.

The rearrangement joins TRBV12-3 or TRBV12-4 to TRBJ1-1; D is ambiguous. Trimming left V 6 bases short and J 1 base short, with 12 bases between. CDR3 length: 14 residues. The DNA of the CDR3 is TGTGCCAGCAGCACACGGTGGCGGAACACTGAAGCTTTCTTT. This sequence encodes CASSTRWRNTEAFF.

DNA of the CDR3: TGTGCCAGCAGCTCTGCTTCCACAGGGGGCAGGACTGAAGCTTTCTTT. Protein sequence: CASSSASTGGRTEAFF. The chain is built from TRBV5-4 and TRBJ1-1; 9 bases are a match to TRBD1. Germline V gene sequence: CDR1 SGHNT, CDR2 YYREEE (reference sequence). There are 16 residues in the CDR3. With V trimmed by 3 bases and J by 5 bases, 11 bases remained unmatched.

The chain is built from TRBV29-1 and TRBJ2-1; D ambiguous. This CDR3 is built from 13 residues. V was shortened by 4 bases and J by 4 bases, with 11 bases between the two germline ends. CDR1 and CDR2 from the germline V gene are SQVTM and ANQGSEA. The CDR3 nucleotides read TGCAGCGTTGCCGGGTTAACTTACAATGAGCAGTTCTTC. Translating gives CSVAGLTYNEQFF.

The chain carries TRBV30 and TRBJ1-6; no firm D call. CDR1 is GTSNPN and CDR2 is SVGIG in the germline V gene (reference sequence). V was trimmed by 3 bases and J by 0 bases, leaving 12 bases between them. The CDR3 covers 16 residues. The CDR3 sequence: CAWRGGTISYNSPLHF. The CDR3 DNA sequence: TGTGCCTGGAGGGGCGGCACCATCTCCTATAATTCACCCCTCCACTTT. The full variable domain, in which reference TRBV30 and TRBJ1-6 provide the parts outside the CDR3, is SQTIHQWPATLVQPVGSPLSLECTVEGTSNPNLYWYRQAAGRGLQLLFYSVGIGQISSEVPQNLSASRPQDRQFILSSKKLLLSDSGFYLCAWRGGTISYNSPLHFGNGTRLTVT.

The V and J genes are TRBV28 and TRBJ2-2; D remains unclear. The CDR3 sequence is 12 residues long. Trimming took 7 bases from V and 4 from J, leaving 7 bases between them. CDR1 and CDR2 (germline): MDHEN, SYDVKM. In DNA, the CDR3 is TGTGCCAGCACCATTCCCACCGGGGAGCTGTTTTTT. Translating gives CASTIPTGELFF.

The V call is TRBV6-5, the J call TRBJ2-1; perhaps D is TRBD1 or TRBD2 (5 bases each). Germline loops: CDR1 MNHEY, CDR2 SVGAGI. The CDR3 consists of 15 residues. The V end lost 2 bases, the J end lost 5 bases, and 13 bases lay between the germline ends. CDR3 nucleotides: TGTGCCAGCAGTTACAGCACTAGGGGAAACAATGAGCAGTTCTTC. As protein: CASSYSTRGNNEQFF.

This clonotype was seen more than once but under ten times. The junction and the germline gene differ at one end; a read error may be behind it. The chain recombines TRBV5-5 with TRBJ2-1, with 13 nucleotides matching TRBD2. The length of the CDR3 is 14 residues. Germline V gene sequence: CDR1 SGHKS, CDR2 YYEKEE (reference sequence). CDR3 DNA: TGTGCCAGCAGTCCCTCAAACGGACTAGCGGGGGTAAGCTTC. This sequence encodes CASSPSNGLAGVSF.

In its sample, this clonotype was seen a few times. CDR3 nucleotides: TGTGCCAGCAGTCTATACAGGGGCCCCTACAATGAGCAGTTCTTC. This encodes CASSLYRGPYNEQFF. This chain joins TRBV12-3 or TRBV12-4 and TRBJ2-1; 7 bases map to TRBD1. This CDR3 spans 15 amino acids. V shed 5 bases and J 2 bases; nucleotides not matched to a gene: 6.

The chain carries TRBV7-9 and TRBJ2-2, with 9 bases identical to TRBD1. The CDR3 contains 19 residues. Germline V gene lookup returns CDR1 SEHNR and CDR2 FQNEAQ (reference sequence). V lost 1 base, J lost 3 bases, and 12 bases stayed unmatched. CDR3 coding DNA: TGTGCCAGCAGCTTAGGAGGATCTTTGAGGACAGGGGACACCGGGGAGCTGTTTTTT. Its protein is CASSLGGSLRTGDTGELFF.

The sample holds a few counts of this clonotype. This chain uses TRBV20-1 with TRBJ2-7; the match to TRBD1 covers 7 bases. V gave up 5 bases and J gave up 2 bases; unmatched junction bases: 9. CDR3 length equals 14 residues. Germline lookup yields CDR1 DFQATT and CDR2 SNEGSKA (reference sequence). For the CDR3, the DNA is TGCAGTGCTCACCGGGACAGATACCCCTACGAGCAGTACTTC. It specifies CSAHRDRYPYEQYF.